The T cell receptor (beta chain) described here comes from a study of CD4+ T cells in melanoma. The study's findings and limits: CD8+ T cell, macrophage and B cell function reportedly correlated with neoantigen-specific CD4+ T cells.

V was shortened by 1 base and J by 4 bases, with 8 bases between the two germline ends. The CDR3 spans 13 residues. Germline CDR1 is LNHDA and CDR2 is SQIVND (reference sequence). Some clones are missing from TCRdb's copy, which holds only in-frame ones; the method was immunoSEQ multiplex PCR. The sample lists about 9,900 clones, around 73% occurring once. This clone showed up just a few times. The antigen is not known. The rearrangement joins TRBV19 to TRBJ2-7; D is perhaps TRBD2 (5 bases). The receptor's source is a human donor with melanoma. The sequenced sample consisted of tumor tissue. The CDR3 coding sequence is TGTGCCAGTAGTATAGGCGGAGGATACGAGCAGTACTTC. Residues: CASSIGGGYEQYF.